One and the same sample provided the 7 T cell receptor beta chains below, sequenced in a study of T cell responses to AZD1222 COVID-19 vaccine. Some clones are missing from TCRdb's copy, which holds only in-frame ones; the method was immunoSEQ multiplex PCR. This sample has over 45,000 clones; roughly 88% occur once, and the top ten carry about 15%. The sequencing used peripheral blood, collected on day 0 of AZD1222 vaccination. Receptors were obtained from an adult in good health.

This sequence joins TRBV30 and TRBJ1-1; unclear D gene. V was clipped by 5 bases and J by 2 bases, with 6 bases between them. Germline V gives CDR1 GTSNPN, CDR2 SVGIG (reference sequence). The CDR3 length is 11 residues. The DNA of the CDR3 is TGTGCCTGGGGGGTCAACACTGAAGCTTTCTTT. Its protein is CAWGVNTEAFF. The entire variable domain, with the rest obtained from reference TRBV30 and TRBJ1-1, is as follows: SQTIHQWPATLVQPVGSPLSLECTVEGTSNPNLYWYRQAAGRGLQLLFYSVGIGQISSEVPQNLSASRPQDRQFILSSKKLLLSDSGFYLCAWGVNTEAFFGQGTRLTVV.

The V and J genes are TRBV28 and TRBJ2-5; TRBD1 matches at 9 bases. CDR1 and CDR2 from the germline V gene are MDHEN and SYDVKM. The V segment lost 5 bases and the J segment 7 bases; nucleotides outside the gene matches: 17. The CDR3 has 17 amino acids. This chain's CDR3 is CASSVTFYRGRGRTQYF. CDR3 nucleotides: TGTGCCAGCAGTGTTACCTTCTACAGGGGGCGCGGGCGGACCCAGTACTTC.

This chain links TRBV28 with TRBJ1-3, with D uncertain. V was trimmed by 7 bases and J by 4 bases, leaving 14 bases between them. Per the germline V gene, CDR1 is MDHEN and CDR2 is SYDVKM. The CDR3 runs to 14 residues. CDR3 residues: CASKAGNIGNTIYF. CDR3 nucleotides: TGTGCCAGCAAGGCAGGTAACATCGGAAACACCATATATTTT. The entire variable domain, with the rest obtained from reference TRBV28 and TRBJ1-3, is as follows: DVKVTQSSRYLVKRTGEKVFLECVQDMDHENMFWYRQDPGLGLRLIYFSYDVKMKEKGDIPEGYSVSREKKERFSLILESASTNQTSMYLCASKAGNIGNTIYFGEGSWLTVV.

This clone was picked up a small number of times. One end of the junction fails to match germline, which may point to a read error. The CDR3: CASSLEPTPTDTQYF. As DNA, the CDR3 is TGTGCTAGCAGCTTAGAACCCACACCGACAGATACGCAGTATTTT. The chain employs TRBV7-7 and TRBJ2-3; D is ambiguous. The germline V gene encodes CDR1 SSHAT and CDR2 FNYEAQ (reference sequence). This CDR3 comprises 15 residues.

The chain carries TRBV28 and TRBJ1-2; D gene uncertain. Germline loops: CDR1 MDHEN, CDR2 SYDVKM. The CDR3 totals 14 residues. Trimming took off 7 bases at V and 5 bases at J, with 17 bases between the two ends. The CDR3 DNA reads TGTGCCAGCATCTCACCAACCGATCAATATGGCTACACCTTC. Amino acid sequence: CASISPTDQYGYTF.

The rearrangement joins TRBV7-8 to TRBJ2-2; TRBD1 matches at 9 bases. Germline values: CDR1 SGHVS, CDR2 FQNEAQ. The V and J ends lost 5 bases and 2 bases, in that order; junction bases with no gene match: 6. The CDR3 is made up of 16 amino acids. Here the CDR3 DNA reads TGTGCCAGCAGCCGATGGACAGGGGAAAACACCGGGGAGCTGTTTTTT. Translation: CASSRWTGENTGELFF.

The V and J genes are TRBV24-1 and TRBJ2-5; D perhaps matches TRBD2 (7 bases). V was shortened by 1 base and J by 3 bases, with 14 bases between the two germline ends. Per the germline V gene, CDR1 is KGHDR and CDR2 is SFDVKD. The CDR3 sequence is 16 residues long. The CDR3, as DNA: TGTGCCACCAGTGATTTAGGGGGGGATACCGAAGAGACCCAGTACTTC. Its translation is CATSDLGGDTEETQYF.